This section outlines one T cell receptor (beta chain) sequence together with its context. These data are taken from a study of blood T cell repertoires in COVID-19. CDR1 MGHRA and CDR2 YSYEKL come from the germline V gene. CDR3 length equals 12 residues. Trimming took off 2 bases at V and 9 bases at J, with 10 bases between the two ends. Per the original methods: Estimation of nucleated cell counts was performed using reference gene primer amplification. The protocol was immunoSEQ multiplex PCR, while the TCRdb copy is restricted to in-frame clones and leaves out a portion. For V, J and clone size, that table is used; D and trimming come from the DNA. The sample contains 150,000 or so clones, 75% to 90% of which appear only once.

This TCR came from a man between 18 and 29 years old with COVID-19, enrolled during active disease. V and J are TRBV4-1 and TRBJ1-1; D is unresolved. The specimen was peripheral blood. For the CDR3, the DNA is TGCGCCAGCAGCCAACCCAGTGAAAAAGCTTTCTTT. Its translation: CASSQPSEKAFF.